The entry below describes one T cell receptor beta chain. TCRdb keeps only in-frame clones here, not all; method: immunoSEQ multiplex PCR. This sample has 20,000 to 25,000 clones; 88% occur once, and the top ten carry around 9%. The junction had 7 bases not matched to a gene; V was cut back by 6 bases and J by 5 bases. Germline values: CDR1 MGHRA, CDR2 YSYEKL. The CDR3 contains 16 residues. These data originate in a study of control samples from healthy donors and cancer patients. Input material: PBMCs. The genes are TRBV4-1 and TRBJ2-1; 13 nucleotides agree with TRBD2. The receptor comes from an older woman with head and neck cancer. The CDR3, as DNA: TGCGCCAGCAGGCCGGGACTAGCGGGACAAAACAATGAGCAGTTCTTC. It encodes CASRPGLAGQNNEQFF.